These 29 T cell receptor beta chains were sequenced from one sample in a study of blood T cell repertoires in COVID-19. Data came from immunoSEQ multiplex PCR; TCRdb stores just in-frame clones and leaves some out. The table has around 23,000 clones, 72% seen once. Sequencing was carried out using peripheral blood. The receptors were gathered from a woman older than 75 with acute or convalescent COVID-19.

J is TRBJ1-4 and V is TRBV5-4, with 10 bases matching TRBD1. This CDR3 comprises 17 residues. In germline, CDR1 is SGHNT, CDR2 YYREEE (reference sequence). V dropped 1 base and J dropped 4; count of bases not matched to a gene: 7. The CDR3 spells CASSLTGTGAFNEKLFF. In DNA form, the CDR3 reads TGTGCCAGCAGCTTGACCGGGACAGGGGCGTTTAATGAAAAACTGTTTTTT.

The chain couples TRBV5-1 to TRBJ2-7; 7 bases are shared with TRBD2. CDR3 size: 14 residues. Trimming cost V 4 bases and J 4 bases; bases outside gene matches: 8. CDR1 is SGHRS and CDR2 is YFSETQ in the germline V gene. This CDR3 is CASSPASGLYEQYF. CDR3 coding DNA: TGCGCCAGCAGCCCTGCTAGCGGCCTTTACGAGCAGTACTTC.

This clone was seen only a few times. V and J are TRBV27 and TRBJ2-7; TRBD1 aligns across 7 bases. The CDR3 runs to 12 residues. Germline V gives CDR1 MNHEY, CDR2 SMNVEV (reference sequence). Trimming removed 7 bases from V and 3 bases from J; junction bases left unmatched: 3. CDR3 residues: CASKTGHYEQYF. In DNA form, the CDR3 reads TGTGCCAGCAAGACAGGGCACTACGAGCAGTACTTC.

The CDR3 is CASSLGQGDANYGYTF. As DNA, the CDR3 is TGTGCCAGCAGTCTCGGACAGGGAGACGCTAACTATGGCTACACCTTC. The rearrangement links TRBV28 to TRBJ1-2; TRBD1 agrees at 8 bases. V dropped 5 bases and J dropped 0; count of bases not matched to a gene: 8. Germline CDR1 reads MDHEN; CDR2 reads SYDVKM. This CDR3 comprises 16 residues.

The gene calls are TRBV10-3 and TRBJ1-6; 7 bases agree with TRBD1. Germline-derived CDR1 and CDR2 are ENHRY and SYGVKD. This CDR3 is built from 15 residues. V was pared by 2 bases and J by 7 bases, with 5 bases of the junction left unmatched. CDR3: CAISETDRENSPLHF. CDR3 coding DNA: TGTGCCATCAGTGAGACAGACAGGGAGAATTCACCCCTCCACTTT.

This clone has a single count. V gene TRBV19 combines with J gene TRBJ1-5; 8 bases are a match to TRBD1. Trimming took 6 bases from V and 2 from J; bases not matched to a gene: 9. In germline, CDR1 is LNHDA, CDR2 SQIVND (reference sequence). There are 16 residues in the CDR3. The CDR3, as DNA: TGTGCCAGTAGCCCCCAGGGGGCTTTCGGCAATCAGCCCCAGCATTTT. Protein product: CASSPQGAFGNQPQHF.

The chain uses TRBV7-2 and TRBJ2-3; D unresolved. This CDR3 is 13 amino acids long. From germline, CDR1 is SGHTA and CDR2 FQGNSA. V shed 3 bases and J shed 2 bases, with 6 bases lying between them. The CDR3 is CASSLAFTDTQYF. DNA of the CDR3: TGTGCCAGCAGCTTGGCTTTCACAGATACGCAGTATTTT.

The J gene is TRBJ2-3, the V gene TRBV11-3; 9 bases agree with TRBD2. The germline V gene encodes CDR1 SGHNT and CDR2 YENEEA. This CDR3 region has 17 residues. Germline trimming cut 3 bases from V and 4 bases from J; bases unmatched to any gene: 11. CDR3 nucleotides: TGTGCCAGCAGCTTTCATCCGGGGACTAGCCTCCCAGATACGCAGTATTTT. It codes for CASSFHPGTSLPDTQYF.

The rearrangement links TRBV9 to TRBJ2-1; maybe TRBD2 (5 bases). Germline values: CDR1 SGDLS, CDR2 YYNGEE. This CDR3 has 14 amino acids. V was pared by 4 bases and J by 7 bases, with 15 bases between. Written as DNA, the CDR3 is TGTGCCAGCAGCCTCCGGACTCGGGGAAATGAGCAGTTCTTC. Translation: CASSLRTRGNEQFF.

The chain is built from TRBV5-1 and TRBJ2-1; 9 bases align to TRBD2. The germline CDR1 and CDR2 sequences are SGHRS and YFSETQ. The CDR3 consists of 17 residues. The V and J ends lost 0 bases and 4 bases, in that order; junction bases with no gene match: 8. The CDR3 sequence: CASSLAVIAGVYNEQFF. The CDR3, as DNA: TGCGCCAGCAGCTTGGCCGTAATAGCGGGGGTGTACAATGAGCAGTTCTTC.

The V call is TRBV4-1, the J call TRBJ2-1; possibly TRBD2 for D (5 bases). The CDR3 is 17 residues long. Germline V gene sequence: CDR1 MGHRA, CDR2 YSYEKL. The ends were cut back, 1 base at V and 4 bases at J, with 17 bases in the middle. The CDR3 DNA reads TGCGCCAGCAGCCAAGGCACACTAGGGAGTATTTACAATGAGCAGTTCTTC. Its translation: CASSQGTLGSIYNEQFF.

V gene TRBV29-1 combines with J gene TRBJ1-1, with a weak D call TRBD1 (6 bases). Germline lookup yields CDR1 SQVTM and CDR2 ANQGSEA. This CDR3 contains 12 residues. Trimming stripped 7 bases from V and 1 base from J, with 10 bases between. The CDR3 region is CSARDTNTEAFF. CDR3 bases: TGCAGCGCCCGGGACACGAACACTGAAGCTTTCTTT.

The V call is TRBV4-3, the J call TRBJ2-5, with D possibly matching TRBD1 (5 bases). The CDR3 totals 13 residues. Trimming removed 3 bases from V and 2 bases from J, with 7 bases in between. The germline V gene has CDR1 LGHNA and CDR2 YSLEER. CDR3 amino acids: CASSQRQQETQYF. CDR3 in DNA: TGCGCCAGCAGCCAGCGACAGCAAGAGACCCAGTACTTC.

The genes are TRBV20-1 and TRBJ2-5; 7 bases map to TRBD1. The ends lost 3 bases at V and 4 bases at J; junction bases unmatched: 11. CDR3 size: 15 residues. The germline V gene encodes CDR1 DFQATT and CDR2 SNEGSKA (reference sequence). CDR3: CSASTGQEWVETQYF. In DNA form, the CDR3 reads TGCAGTGCTAGTACAGGACAGGAGTGGGTAGAGACCCAGTACTTC.

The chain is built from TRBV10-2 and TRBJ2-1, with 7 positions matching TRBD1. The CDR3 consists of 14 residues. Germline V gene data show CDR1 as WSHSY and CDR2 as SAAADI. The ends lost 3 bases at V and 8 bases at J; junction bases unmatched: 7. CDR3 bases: TGCGCCAGCAGTGAAATCGGGACAGTCGATGAGCAGTTCTTC. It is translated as CASSEIGTVDEQFF.

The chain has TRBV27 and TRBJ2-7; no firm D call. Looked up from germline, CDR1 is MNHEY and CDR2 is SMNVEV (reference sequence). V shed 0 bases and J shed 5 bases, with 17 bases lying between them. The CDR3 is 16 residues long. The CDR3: CASSLSSGTGFNEQYF. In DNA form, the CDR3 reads TGTGCCAGCAGTTTATCTAGTGGCACGGGTTTCAACGAGCAGTACTTC.

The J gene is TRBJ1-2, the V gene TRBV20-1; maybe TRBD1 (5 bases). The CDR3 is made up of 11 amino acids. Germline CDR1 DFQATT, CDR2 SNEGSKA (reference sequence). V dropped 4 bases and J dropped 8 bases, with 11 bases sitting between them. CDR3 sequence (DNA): TGCAGTGCTATGCAGGGAGGAGGCTACACCTTC. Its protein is CSAMQGGGYTF.

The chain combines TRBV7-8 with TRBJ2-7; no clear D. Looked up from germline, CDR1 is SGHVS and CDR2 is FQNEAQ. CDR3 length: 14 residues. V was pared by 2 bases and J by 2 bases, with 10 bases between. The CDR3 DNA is TGTGCCAGCAGCTTAACCGCAGGCGCCTACGAGCAGTACTTC. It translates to CASSLTAGAYEQYF.

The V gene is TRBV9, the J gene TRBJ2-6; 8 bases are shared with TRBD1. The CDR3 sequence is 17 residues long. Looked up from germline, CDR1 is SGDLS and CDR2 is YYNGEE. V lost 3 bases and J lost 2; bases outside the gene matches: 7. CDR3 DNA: TGTGCCAGCAGCGCCTCCCGGGACAGGCCTGGGGCCAACGTCCTGACTTTC. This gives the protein CASSASRDRPGANVLTF.

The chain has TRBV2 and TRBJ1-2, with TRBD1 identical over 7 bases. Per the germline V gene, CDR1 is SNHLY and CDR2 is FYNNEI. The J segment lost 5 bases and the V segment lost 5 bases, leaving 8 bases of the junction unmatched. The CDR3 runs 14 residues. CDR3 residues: CASSSDRVGYGYTF. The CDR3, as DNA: TGTGCCAGCAGTTCCGACAGGGTCGGATATGGCTACACCTTC.

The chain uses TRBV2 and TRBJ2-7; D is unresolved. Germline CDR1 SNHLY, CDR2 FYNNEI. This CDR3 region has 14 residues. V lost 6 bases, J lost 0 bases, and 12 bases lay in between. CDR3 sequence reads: CASSGLTNSYEQYF. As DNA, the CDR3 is TGTGCCAGCAGCGGCCTGACAAACTCCTACGAGCAGTACTTC.

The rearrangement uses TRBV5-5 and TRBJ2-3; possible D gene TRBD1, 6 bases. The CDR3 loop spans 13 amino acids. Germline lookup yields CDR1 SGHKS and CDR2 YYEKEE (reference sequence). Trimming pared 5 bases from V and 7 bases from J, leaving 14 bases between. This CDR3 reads CASREAGVNTQYF. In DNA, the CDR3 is TGTGCCAGCAGGGAAGCAGGGGTGAATACGCAGTATTTT.

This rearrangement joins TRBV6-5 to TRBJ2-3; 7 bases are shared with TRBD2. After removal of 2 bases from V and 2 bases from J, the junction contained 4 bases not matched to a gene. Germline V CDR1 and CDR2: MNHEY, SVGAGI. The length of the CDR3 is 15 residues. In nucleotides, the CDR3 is TGTGCCAGCAGTTACAGGCTAGCGGTCACAGATACGCAGTATTTT. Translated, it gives CASSYRLAVTDTQYF.

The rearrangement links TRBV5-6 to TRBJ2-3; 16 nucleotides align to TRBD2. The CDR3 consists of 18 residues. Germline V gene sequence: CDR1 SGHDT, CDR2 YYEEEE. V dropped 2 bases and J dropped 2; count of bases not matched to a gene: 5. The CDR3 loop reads CASSFAGLAGGSTDTQYF. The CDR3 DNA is TGTGCCAGCAGCTTTGCGGGACTAGCGGGGGGGTCCACAGATACGCAGTATTTT.

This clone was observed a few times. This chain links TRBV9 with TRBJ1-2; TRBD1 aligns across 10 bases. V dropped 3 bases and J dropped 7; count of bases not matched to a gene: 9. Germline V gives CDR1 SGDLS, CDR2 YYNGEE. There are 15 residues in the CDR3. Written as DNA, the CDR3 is TGTGCCAGCAGCGCGGAAGACAGGGGGCGGTTTGGCTACACCTTC. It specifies CASSAEDRGRFGYTF.

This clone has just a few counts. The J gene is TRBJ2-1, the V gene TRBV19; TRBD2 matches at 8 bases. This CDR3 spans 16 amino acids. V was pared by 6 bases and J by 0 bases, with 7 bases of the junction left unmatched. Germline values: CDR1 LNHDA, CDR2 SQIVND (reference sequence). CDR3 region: CASSTGGGRSYNEQFF. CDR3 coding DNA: TGTGCCAGTAGCACCGGGGGGGGCCGCTCCTACAATGAGCAGTTCTTC. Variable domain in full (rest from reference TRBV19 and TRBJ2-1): DGGITQSPKYLFRKEGQNVTLSCEQNLNHDAMYWYRQDPGQGLRLIYYSQIVNDFQKGDIAEGYSVSREKKESFPLTVTSAQKNPTAFYLCASSTGGGRSYNEQFFGPGTRLTVL.

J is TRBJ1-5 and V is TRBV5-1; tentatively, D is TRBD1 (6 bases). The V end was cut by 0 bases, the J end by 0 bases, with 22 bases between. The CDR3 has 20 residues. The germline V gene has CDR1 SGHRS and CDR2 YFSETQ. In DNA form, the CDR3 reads TGCGCCAGCAGCTTGGCTCGGCGGAACAGGGACCAGTATAGCAATCAGCCCCAGCATTTT. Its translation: CASSLARRNRDQYSNQPQHF.

The CDR3 region is CASSLARGPDTGELFF. For the CDR3, the DNA is TGTGCCAGCAGCTTAGCTAGAGGCCCGGACACCGGGGAGCTGTTTTTT. The chain couples TRBV11-3 to TRBJ2-2, with D unresolved. Per the germline V gene, CDR1 is SGHNT and CDR2 is YENEEA. The V end lost 1 base, the J end lost 3 bases, and 12 bases lay between the germline ends. This CDR3 contains 16 residues.

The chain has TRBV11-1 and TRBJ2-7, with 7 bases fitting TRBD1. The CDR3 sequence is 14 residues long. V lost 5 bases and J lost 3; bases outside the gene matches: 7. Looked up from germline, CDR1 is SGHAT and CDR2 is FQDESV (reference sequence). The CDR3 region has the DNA TGTGCCAGCAGCCAAAGAGGACAGGACTACGAGCAGTACTTC. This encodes CASSQRGQDYEQYF.